This T cell receptor beta chain is from a study of Ad26.COV2.S vaccination and SARS-CoV-2 variants. As for the study in general: Once, or twice with 56 days between doses, Ad26.COV2.S was given intramuscularly.

Stated treatment: around 19 received Ad26.COV2.S at low or high dose, single or two shots; several received placebo; per-sample allocation not given. Day 63 after the first injection of vaccine or placebo was the sampling time. Boston hosted the donor, who was an adult aged 18-55 years. Points from the study as a whole: The placebo group had lower spike-specific TCR breadth than the vaccine recipients did. Whether participants received vaccine or placebo, their non-spike TCR breadth was similar.

V lost 1 base to trimming and J lost 7 bases, with 10 bases between them. The CDR3 totals 13 residues. CDR1 and CDR2 (germline): LGHDT, YNNKEL (reference sequence). Sequenced by immunoSEQ multiplex PCR; TCRdb stores in-frame clones only, minus some. The sample contains some 340,000 clones, around four fifths of which appear only once. Points on this clone: Its target is not known.

This clonotype was obtained from a person between 18 and 65 years old who received the Ad26.COV2.S COVID-19 vaccine or a placebo. Sequenced material: peripheral blood, taken in a trial of Ad26.COV2.S vaccine versus placebo. J is TRBJ2-5 and V is TRBV3-1 (or the pseudogene TRBV3-2); D is unresolved. CDR3 region: CASSQGPSGTQYF. The CDR3 DNA reads as TGTGCCAGCAGCCAAGGCCCTTCCGGGACCCAGTACTTC.